This T cell receptor (beta chain) appears in the sequencing data of a study of T-cell memory formation after mild COVID-19. Findings and caveats of the study: Within pre-infection memory, some responding clones were found, suggesting cross-reactive memory joined. Clones that contracted from day 15 to 85 were balanced CD4/CD8, while later expanders leaned CD4+. Proof of SARS-CoV-2 specificity was absent for the second-wave clones that crested on day 37.

The authors produced TCR alpha and TCR beta cDNA libraries with sample barcodes and UMIs by 5'RACE using constant-segment primers. Each CDR3 protein gets one entry after TCRdb re-called the 5' RACE reads with MiXCR. The top ten clones hold roughly 27% of a sample with about 110,000 distinct CDR3 sequences, around 12% of them seen once. Trimming took off 4 bases at V and 2 bases at J, with 18 bases between the two ends. This CDR3 contains 17 residues. This clonotype was picked up a small number of times. Antigen: not known. The sequence was collected from an adult woman who had mild COVID-19 (a few samples of this study predate the infection). Cell type and time point are not known. Sequencing was done on a sample of PBMCs or a T cell subset sorted from them (not recorded which). V usage is TRBV12-3 or TRBV12-4 and J usage is TRBJ1-3; D may be TRBD1 (5 bases). CDR3 nucleotide sequence: TGTGCCAGCAGTTACGGACCAGGGATTCGGGCTGGAAACACCATATATTTT. Its protein product is CASSYGPGIRAGNTIYF.